This entry features one T cell receptor (beta chain) sequence. The sample originates from a study of response to subunit inactivated influenza vaccine. V lost 6 bases to trimming and J lost 9 bases; unmatched junction nucleotides: 6. This CDR3 spans 14 amino acids. TCRdb passed the RT-PCR reads through MiXCR, listing each CDR3 protein once. The table shows roughly 620,000 distinct CDR3 sequences, with 10% to 12% occurring only once. The data were also submitted as part of a second study, on T cells expressing NK-cell markers. That source adds: UMI-tagged 5'RACE template switching yielded the TCR beta cDNA.

The genes are TRBV12-3 or TRBV12-4 and TRBJ2-1, with 12 bases that match TRBD2. This specimen was PBMCs from blood, taken on the day of vaccination. This sequence originates from a man in his forties or fifties who received an inactivated influenza vaccine. The CDR3 nucleotides read TGTGCCAGCAGCTTCGGACTAGCGGGGTTTGAGCAGTTCTTC. Protein product: CASSFGLAGFEQFF.